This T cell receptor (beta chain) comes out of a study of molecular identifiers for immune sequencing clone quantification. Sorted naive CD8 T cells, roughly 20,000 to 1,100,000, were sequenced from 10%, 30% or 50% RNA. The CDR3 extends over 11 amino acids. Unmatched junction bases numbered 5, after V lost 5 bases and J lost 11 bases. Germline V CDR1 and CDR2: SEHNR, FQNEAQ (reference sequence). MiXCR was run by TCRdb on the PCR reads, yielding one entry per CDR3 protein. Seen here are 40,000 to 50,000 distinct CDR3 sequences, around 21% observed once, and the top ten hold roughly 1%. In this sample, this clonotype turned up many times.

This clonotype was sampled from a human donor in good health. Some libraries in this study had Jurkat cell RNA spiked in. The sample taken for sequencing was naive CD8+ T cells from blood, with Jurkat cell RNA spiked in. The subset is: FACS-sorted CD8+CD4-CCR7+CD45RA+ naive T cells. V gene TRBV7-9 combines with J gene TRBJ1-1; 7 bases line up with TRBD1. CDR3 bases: TGTGCCAGCAGCGCCGACAGGGACGCTTTCTTT. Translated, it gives CASSADRDAFF.